This TCR beta chain is from a study of technical replicates of blood from several donors. This CDR3 has 12 amino acids. Trimming removed 5 bases at V and 4 bases at J, with 10 bases between. Germline lookup yields CDR1 GTSNPN and CDR2 SVGIG (reference sequence). The protocol was immunoSEQ multiplex PCR, while the TCRdb copy is restricted to in-frame clones and leaves out a portion. The sample lists over 55,000 clones; around 97% were seen once. The chain is built from TRBV30 and TRBJ2-3; D is unresolved. The sequencing sample was made of T cells isolated from PBMCs. The TCR originated in a human donor in good health. The CDR3 DNA reads TGTGCCTGGTACTATGTACCAGATACGCAGTATTTT. It encodes CAWYYVPDTQYF. Full variable domain (missing parts from reference TRBV30 and TRBJ2-3): SQTIHQWPATLVQPVGSPLSLECTVEGTSNPNLYWYRQAAGRGLQLLFYSVGIGQISSEVPQNLSASRPQDRQFILSSKKLLLSDSGFYLCAWYYVPDTQYFGPGTRLTVL.